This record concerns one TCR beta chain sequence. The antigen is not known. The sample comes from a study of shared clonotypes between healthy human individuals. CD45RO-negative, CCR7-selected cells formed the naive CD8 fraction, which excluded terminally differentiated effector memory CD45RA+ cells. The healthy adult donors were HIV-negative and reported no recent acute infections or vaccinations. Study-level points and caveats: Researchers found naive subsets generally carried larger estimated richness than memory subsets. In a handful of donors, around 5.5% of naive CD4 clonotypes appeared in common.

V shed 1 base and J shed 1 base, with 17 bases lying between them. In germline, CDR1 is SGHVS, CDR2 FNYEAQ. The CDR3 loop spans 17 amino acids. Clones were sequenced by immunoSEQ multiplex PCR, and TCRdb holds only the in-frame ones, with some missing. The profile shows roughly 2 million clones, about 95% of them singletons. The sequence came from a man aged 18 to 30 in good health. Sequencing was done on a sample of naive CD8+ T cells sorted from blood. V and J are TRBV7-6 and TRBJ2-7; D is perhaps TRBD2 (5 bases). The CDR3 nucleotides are TGTGCCAGCAGCTTAGGGGCCCACGGGGTAGGTTCCTACGAGCAGTACTTC. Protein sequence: CASSLGAHGVGSYEQYF. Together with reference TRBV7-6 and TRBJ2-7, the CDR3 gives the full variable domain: GAGVSQSPRYKVTKRGQDVALRCDPISGHVSLYWYRQALGQGPEFLTYFNYEAQQDKSGLPNDRFSAERPEGSISTLTIQRTEQRDSAMYRCASSLGAHGVGSYEQYFGPGTRLTVT.